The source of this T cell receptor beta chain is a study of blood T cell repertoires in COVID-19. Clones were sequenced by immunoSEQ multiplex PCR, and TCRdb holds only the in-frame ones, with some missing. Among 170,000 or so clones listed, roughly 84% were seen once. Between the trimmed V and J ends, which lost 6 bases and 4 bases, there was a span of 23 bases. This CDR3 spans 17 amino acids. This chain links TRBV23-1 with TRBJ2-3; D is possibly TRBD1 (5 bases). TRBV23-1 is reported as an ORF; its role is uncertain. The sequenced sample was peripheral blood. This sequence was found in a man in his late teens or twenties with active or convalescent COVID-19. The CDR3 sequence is CASSPIPNRNRSDTQYF. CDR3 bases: TGCGCCAGCAGCCCAATCCCTAATCGAAACAGGTCAGATACGCAGTATTTT.